This T cell receptor (beta chain) was captured by sequencing in a study of blood T cell repertoires in COVID-19 (dated by TCRdb to 2020 to 2022). At the level of the whole study: Samples covering the acute and convalescent phases of COVID-19 were provided by collaborators in the United States, Italy and Spain. The material from the prospective study consisted of cDNA or gDNA derived from T cells, B-cell-depleted T cells, or PBMCs. The dataset comprised deeply sampled blood TCRbeta repertoires from subjects exposed to, actively infected with, or recovered from COVID-19. The repertoires were released in a freely available public database meant as a resource for research on the immune response to SARS-CoV-2. The samples were drawn from the first 160 participants of the ongoing ImmuneRACE study and from about 1,200 subjects provided by 6 global collaborators. A de-identified subject ID, COVID-19 status, age in years and sex were almost always included in the sample metadata. Where HLA class I and class II types were available, the types were taken from metadata supplied by the sample provider, not from assay-based typing.

Collaborating institutions collected whole blood in K2EDTA tubes following their own protocols. For TCRbeta analysis, collaborator samples were shipped as frozen whole blood, as isolated PBMCs, or as DNA extracted from either sample type. This clone appeared a single time. Which antigen it targets is not known. No quality values exist for individual bases; no much larger clone is one base distant. TCRbeta CDR3 regions were amplified from genomic DNA by means of the immunoSEQ Assay, a bias-controlled multiplex PCR. Per the authors' processing: Within the assay, amplification of reference gene primers was used to estimate how many nucleated cells each sample contained. To quantify the absolute abundance of each unique TCRbeta CDR3 rearrangement, sequence reads were collapsed and filtered. For each sample, productive Simpson clonality was calculated by taking the square root of Simpson's diversity index across productive rearrangements. The source is immuneACCESS, and TCRdb retained only in-frame sequences with V and J called. Part of the clones is not carried over; for the studies checked, unresolved V genes explain less than half of this, and the remainder is unexplained. Clone size and the V and J calls come from that table; the DNA yielded D and trimming. This sample holds 140,000 to 150,000 clones; approximately 81% were observed only once. 35% to 40% of the sample is in the top ten clones.

The CDR3 goes from the cysteine to the phenylalanine over 15 residues. Just CDR3 DNA is preserved here, 45 bases in frame from base 1. Trimming accounts for 4 bases at V and 5 bases at J, while the number of junction bases matched to no gene is 7. CDR1 and CDR2 are drawn from the germline V gene: SGHRS, YFSETQ. What the work shows at the level of the full study, not this receptor alone: How much clinical and demographic metadata was included differed by source and by participant, and the metadata was provided uncurated.

The TCR comes from a human donor in a cohort sampled during active COVID-19. The chain was built from TRBV5-1 and TRBJ2-5, and 11 bases in between align with TRBD1. Source material: peripheral blood. The DNA sequence is TGCGCCAGCAGCGTGGGACAGGGGGAAACGGAGACCCAGTACTTC. It encodes CASSVGQGETETQYF.